What follows are 32 T cell receptor beta chains derived from one specimen sequenced in a study of cytomegalovirus exposure and HLA in healthy donors. The primer mix had 60 Vbeta and 13 Jbeta primers. The assay was immunoSEQ multiplex PCR, and TCRdb's table has in-frame clones only and misses some. The data hold approximately 100,000 clones, with nearly 80% observed a single time. Sequencing was carried out using PBMCs. Source of these receptors: a man in his 60s in good health and CMV-seropositive.

This clone appeared once. The CDR3 nucleotides are TGTGCCAGCAGTGAGAGAGACGGGATGGGCCGGTATGGCTACACCTTC. As protein: CASSERDGMGRYGYTF. The chain carries TRBV6-1 and TRBJ1-2; D not certain. V gave up 3 bases and J gave up 5 bases, with 19 bases separating them. Germline CDR1 reads MNHNS; CDR2 reads SASEGT. This CDR3 region has 16 residues.

The chain links TRBV7-9 to TRBJ2-2, with D unclear. V was clipped by 7 bases and J by 0 bases, with 12 bases between them. Germline V CDR1 and CDR2: SEHNR, FQNEAQ (reference sequence). This CDR3 region has 15 residues. CDR3 region: CASTSRSPNTGELFF. For the CDR3, the DNA is TGTGCCAGCACCAGCCGGAGCCCGAACACCGGGGAGCTGTTTTTT.

CDR3 in DNA: TGTGCCAGCAGCTTAACTAGCGGGTTGGCCTACAATGAGCAGTTCTTC. It translates to CASSLTSGLAYNEQFF. The chain recombines TRBV7-2 with TRBJ2-1; 9 bases fit TRBD2. Germline loops: CDR1 SGHTA, CDR2 FQGNSA. The V segment lost 2 bases and the J segment 2 bases; nucleotides outside the gene matches: 4. The CDR3 sequence is 16 residues long.

The rearrangement links TRBV7-8 to TRBJ2-7; the D is unclear. The CDR3 runs 15 residues. Deletions cut 1 base from V and 0 bases from J, with 10 bases between. Germline V CDR1 and CDR2: SGHVS, FQNEAQ. The CDR3 region has the DNA TGTGCCAGCAGCTTAGGCTCGTTTAGCTCCTACGAGCAGTACTTC. This encodes CASSLGSFSSYEQYF.

This rearrangement joins TRBV6-5 to TRBJ1-1; no clear D. The V and J ends lost 5 bases and 8 bases respectively, with 12 bases between them. The CDR3 is 12 amino acids. The germline CDR1 and CDR2 sequences are MNHEY and SVGAGI. DNA for the CDR3: TGTGCCAGCAGTAGGAGGGCGTCAGAAGCTTTCTTT. This gives the protein CASSRRASEAFF.

This chain links TRBV6-5 with TRBJ2-7, with D perhaps matching TRBD2 (7 bases). CDR1 and CDR2 (germline): MNHEY, SVGAGI. V lost 6 bases and J 1 base, leaving 16 bases between the germline ends. The CDR3 consists of 15 residues. In DNA form, the CDR3 reads TGTGCCAGCAGGCCCGAGGGGGGGGGTTCCTACGAGCAGTACTTC. It yields the protein CASRPEGGGSYEQYF.

A few counts support this clone. The chain carries TRBV7-2 and TRBJ2-1, with 12 bases matching TRBD2. The CDR3 length is 16 residues. Looked up from germline, CDR1 is SGHTA and CDR2 is FQGNSA. V lost 4 bases, J lost 4 bases, and 5 bases stayed unmatched. The CDR3 nucleotides read TGTGCCAGCAGCTATTCGACTAGCGGGGGTTACAATGAGCAGTTCTTC. The encoded protein is CASSYSTSGGYNEQFF.

J is TRBJ1-2 and V is TRBV28, with 9 bases matching TRBD1. The J segment lost 3 bases and the V segment lost 8 bases, leaving 7 bases of the junction unmatched. The germline gives CDR1 MDHEN, CDR2 SYDVKM. The CDR3 runs 14 residues. The CDR3 is CASGSTGGDYGYTF. CDR3 in DNA: TGTGCCAGCGGTTCGACAGGGGGAGACTATGGCTACACCTTC.

The chain carries TRBV5-1 and TRBJ1-3, with a possible D match to TRBD1 (6 bases). V lost 4 bases to trimming and J lost 0 bases, with 14 bases between them. Germline V gene sequence: CDR1 SGHRS, CDR2 YFSETQ. This CDR3 spans 16 amino acids. The CDR3 nucleotides are TGCGCCAGCAGCCCTGGACAGTTCTCCTCTGGAAACACCATATATTTT. Amino acid sequence: CASSPGQFSSGNTIYF.

The genes are TRBV19 and TRBJ2-7; D might be TRBD2 (5 bases). Between the trimmed V and J ends, which lost 3 bases and 1 base, there was a span of 10 bases. CDR1 and CDR2 (germline): LNHDA, SQIVND (reference sequence). The CDR3 spans 14 residues. This CDR3 reads CASSMSRRSYEQYF. Written as DNA, the CDR3 is TGTGCCAGTAGTATGTCAAGGAGGTCCTACGAGCAGTACTTC. Full variable domain (outside the CDR3, taken from reference TRBV19 and TRBJ2-7): DGGITQSPKYLFRKEGQNVTLSCEQNLNHDAMYWYRQDPGQGLRLIYYSQIVNDFQKGDIAEGYSVSREKKESFPLTVTSAQKNPTAFYLCASSMSRRSYEQYFGPGTRLTVT.

The rearrangement joins TRBV2 to TRBJ1-2, with D unclear. CDR1 and CDR2 from the germline V gene are SNHLY and FYNNEI. This CDR3 is built from 14 residues. Trimming left V 7 bases short and J 7 bases short, with 19 bases between. This chain's CDR3 is CASTPAELGGGYTF. The DNA for the CDR3 is TGTGCCAGCACCCCTGCAGAACTGGGAGGTGGCTACACCTTC.

This clone was recorded a few times. The rearrangement joins TRBV4-3 to TRBJ1-4; D is perhaps TRBD1 (5 bases). The length of the CDR3 is 14 residues. Germline V lookup: CDR1 LGHNA, CDR2 YSLEER. Trimming stripped 0 bases from V and 8 bases from J, with 10 bases between. The CDR3 DNA reads as TGCGCCAGCAGCCAAGACAGGGTGGAAGAAAAACTGTTTTTT. Its protein is CASSQDRVEEKLFF.

This chain links TRBV11-2 with TRBJ2-1; D ambiguous. The CDR3 covers 17 residues. CDR1 is SGHAT, CDR2 FQNNGV, per germline. Trimming cost V 2 bases and J 6 bases, with 20 bases left between them. In nucleotides, the CDR3 is TGTGCCAGCAGCTTATTTCGTATTTTCGGTTCCGGCAATGAGCAGTTCTTC. It translates to CASSLFRIFGSGNEQFF. Full variable domain (missing parts from reference TRBV11-2 and TRBJ2-1): EAGVAQSPRYKIIEKRQSVAFWCNPISGHATLYWYQQILGQGPKLLIQFQNNGVVDDSQLPKDRFSAERLKGVDSTLKIQPAKLEDSAVYLCASSLFRIFGSGNEQFFGPGTRLTVL.

This clone occurred once. The chain uses TRBV4-2 and TRBJ2-3; the match to TRBD2 covers 10 bases. The CDR3 runs to 14 residues. CDR1 LGHNA and CDR2 YNFKEQ come from the germline V gene. V lost 4 bases, J lost 5 bases, and 3 bases stayed unmatched. CDR3: CASSPGTSVDTQYF. The CDR3, as DNA: TGTGCCAGCAGCCCGGGGACTAGCGTAGATACGCAGTATTTT.

This clone was observed once. The genes are TRBV19 and TRBJ2-1; the D gene is possibly TRBD2 (6 bases). The CDR3 sequence is 14 residues long. Germline CDR1 is LNHDA and CDR2 is SQIVND (reference sequence). Trimming took off 3 bases at V and 2 bases at J, with 8 bases between the two ends. CDR3 nucleotide sequence: TGTGCCAGTAGTATCGGGGGAACCTACAATGAGCAGTTCTTC. Translation gives CASSIGGTYNEQFF.

The gene calls are TRBV5-1 and TRBJ2-6; tentative D call: TRBD2 (5 bases). The CDR3 covers 18 residues. Trimming took 4 bases from V and 2 from J, leaving 19 bases between them. Germline CDR1 reads SGHRS; CDR2 reads YFSETQ. Written as DNA, the CDR3 is TGCGCCAGCAGCGGCGGTTGGGTGGGAGCACCTGGGGCCAACGTCCTGACTTTC. Protein sequence: CASSGGWVGAPGANVLTF.

The sample holds one count of this clone. V usage is TRBV7-2 and J usage is TRBJ2-5; TRBD2 aligns across 10 bases. The assigned J gene may be wrong: the sequence end matches TRBJ2-7 better. Germline values: CDR1 SGHTA, CDR2 FQGNSA. The CDR3 sequence is 14 residues long. The CDR3: CASSRTSGTYEQYF. As DNA, the CDR3 is TGTGCCAGCTCCCGGACTAGCGGAACCTACGAGCAGTACTTC.

J is TRBJ2-7 and V is TRBV19; tentative D call: TRBD1 (5 bases). CDR1 LNHDA and CDR2 SQIVND come from the germline V gene (reference sequence). The CDR3 is 15 residues long. The germline V and J ends were trimmed by 4 bases and 2 bases, with 15 bases remaining between them. DNA of the CDR3: TGTGCCAGTAGTACCCTTGGTGGGGCCGCCTACGAGCAGTACTTC. Encoded protein: CASSTLGGAAYEQYF.

This chain uses TRBV7-2 with TRBJ2-7; possibly TRBD2 for D (5 bases). Germline V lookup: CDR1 SGHTA, CDR2 FQGNSA. Trimming took off 6 bases at V and 0 bases at J, with 12 bases between the two ends. The CDR3 is made up of 14 amino acids. In DNA, the CDR3 is TGTGCCAGCAGTATCGGGGTGAACTCCTACGAGCAGTACTTC. It specifies CASSIGVNSYEQYF.

As to this clone: This sample includes further DNA sequences coding for the same CDR3. V is TRBV18 and J is TRBJ2-7; 8 bases match TRBD1. This CDR3 contains 14 residues. V dropped 2 bases and J dropped 2; count of bases not matched to a gene: 2. The germline V gene has CDR1 KGHSH and CDR2 LQKENI. The CDR3 sequence is CASSPGQGAYEQYF. The DNA for the CDR3 is TGTGCCAGCTCACCAGGACAGGGCGCCTACGAGCAGTACTTC.

The genes are TRBV6-6 and TRBJ2-2, with a possible D match to TRBD1 (5 bases). Trimming shortened V by 4 bases and J by 5 bases, and 14 bases separated the two germline ends. The CDR3 sequence is 15 residues long. Germline V CDR1 and CDR2: MNHNY, SVGAGI (reference sequence). As DNA, the CDR3 is TGTGCCAGCAGTTTGACCAGGGAAGGAACCGGGGAGCTGTTTTTT. Translated, it gives CASSLTREGTGELFF.

This sequence joins TRBV6-1 and TRBJ1-5; TRBD1 matches at 9 bases. Germline CDR1 and CDR2: MNHNS and SASEGT. This CDR3 has 14 residues. J lost 2 bases, V lost 7 bases, and 3 bases had no gene match. The chain's CDR3 is CASTRTGGNQPQHF. As DNA, the CDR3 is TGTGCCAGCACTCGGACAGGGGGCAATCAGCCCCAGCATTTT.

This clone has a single count. V and J are TRBV5-1 and TRBJ2-1; D gene unclear. Germline CDR1 SGHRS, CDR2 YFSETQ. The CDR3 totals 12 residues. V lost 0 bases and J lost 10, with 8 bases in between. The CDR3 nucleotides read TGCGCCAGCAGCTTGGAATATGAGGAGCAGTTCTTC. This gives the protein CASSLEYEEQFF.

The genes are TRBV7-3 and TRBJ2-1; 9 bases map to TRBD1. The CDR3 extends over 15 amino acids. The germline CDR1 and CDR2 sequences are SGHTA and FQGTGA. V was pared by 3 bases and J by 10 bases, with 10 bases of the junction left unmatched. This chain's CDR3 is CASSFGTGKEGEQFF. The CDR3 region has the DNA TGTGCCAGCAGCTTCGGGACAGGGAAGGAAGGGGAGCAGTTCTTC.

The rearrangement links TRBV7-9 to TRBJ2-7, with 9 bases identical to TRBD1. Looked up from germline, CDR1 is SEHNR and CDR2 is FQNEAQ (reference sequence). The CDR3 extends over 16 amino acids. Trimming at V came to 5 bases and at J to 4 bases, leaving 12 bases not matched to a gene. CDR3: CASSTRSGTGWYEQYF. DNA for the CDR3: TGTGCCAGCAGCACCCGATCCGGGACAGGGTGGTACGAGCAGTACTTC.

This clone was recorded a few times. The chain carries TRBV5-6 and TRBJ1-1; D is uncertain. This CDR3 comprises 13 residues. From germline, CDR1 is SGHDT and CDR2 YYEEEE. Deletions cut 0 bases from V and 3 bases from J, with 6 bases between. The CDR3 sequence is CASSLGVYTEAFF. In nucleotides, the CDR3 is TGTGCCAGCAGCTTGGGAGTTTACACTGAAGCTTTCTTT.

This rearrangement joins TRBV30 to TRBJ2-3, with a tentative D call TRBD1 (6 bases). Trimming took off 2 bases at V and 1 base at J, with 10 bases between the two ends. The CDR3 is 14 amino acids. Germline V CDR1 and CDR2: GTSNPN, SVGIG (reference sequence). CDR3 sequence: CAWSTSGGTDTQYF. CDR3 coding DNA: TGTGCCTGGAGTACCTCAGGGGGCACAGATACGCAGTATTTT.

The V gene is TRBV7-2, the J gene TRBJ2-5; 7 bases are shared with TRBD1. The J call may not be correct, given that the DNA end is closer to TRBJ2-7. Germline V gives CDR1 SGHTA, CDR2 FQGNSA. The CDR3 runs 12 residues. The CDR3 reads CASRDSAYEQYF. The CDR3 bases are TGTGCCAGCCGGGACAGCGCCTACGAGCAGTACTTC.

The chain is built from TRBV6-5 and TRBJ2-7, with unresolved D. Trimming pared 5 bases from V and 6 bases from J, leaving 8 bases between. Germline V gives CDR1 MNHEY, CDR2 SVGAGI. The CDR3 totals 11 residues. The CDR3, as DNA: TGTGCCAGCAGTAATACAGTCGAGCAGTACTTC. It translates to CASSNTVEQYF.

This clone showed up just a few times. The chain combines TRBV10-2 with TRBJ1-5; maybe TRBD1 (5 bases). The V end lost 8 bases, the J end lost 7 bases, and 15 bases lay between the germline ends. CDR1 WSHSY and CDR2 SAAADI come from the germline V gene. This CDR3 contains 13 residues. DNA for the CDR3: TGCGCCAGCGCTCAGGGATACGGGCAGCCCCAGCATTTT. It translates to CASAQGYGQPQHF.

Notes on this clone: The sample carries other DNA sequences with the same CDR3. This chain connects TRBV5-1 to TRBJ1-3; D is unresolved. Trimming stripped 2 bases from V and 0 bases from J, with 6 bases between. Germline CDR1 reads SGHRS; CDR2 reads YFSETQ. The CDR3 is 14 amino acids. The DNA for the CDR3 is TGCGCCAGCAGCTTAGGGAGCTCTGGAAACACCATATATTTT. This codes for CASSLGSSGNTIYF.

The gene calls are TRBV15 and TRBJ1-5, with D maybe TRBD1 (6 bases). Germline lookup yields CDR1 LNHNV and CDR2 YYDKDF (reference sequence). CDR3 size: 18 residues. Trimming shortened V by 0 bases and J by 6 bases, and 21 bases separated the two germline ends. CDR3 loop: CATSREGTFNGVGQPQHF. The CDR3 nucleotides are TGTGCCACCAGCAGAGAGGGGACATTTAATGGAGTGGGTCAGCCCCAGCATTTT.